This note documents a single T cell receptor (beta chain) sequence. This specimen belongs to a study of human T cells and chemical hapten exposure. Study-wide background: Sensitization was performed using 2% DPC on an approximately 2 cm by approximately 2 cm upper inner arm skin site. The patients, most of them female, presented with alopecia areata, totalis or universalis.

TCRdb fed the RACE reads into MiXCR, producing one record per CDR3 protein. The table includes fewer than 350,000 distinct CDR3 sequences, about 7.7% detected once. Specified time point: pre-sensitization, week 0. The sample's treatment: therapeutic diphenylcyclopropenone sensitization with weekly scalp DPC. Blood collection took place prior to placing each patch test. Alopecia patients between 18 and 70 years old and suitable for DPC were used as donors. The CDR3 contains 18 residues. CDR1 and CDR2 (germline): DFQATT, SNEGSKA (reference sequence). V dropped 1 base and J dropped 0 bases, with 16 bases sitting between them.

The J gene is TRBJ1-6, the V gene TRBV20-1; tentative D call: TRBD1 (5 bases). Sequenced material: whole blood, taken in connection with sensitization to the hapten diphenylcyclopropenone (DPC). This sequence was found in a man aged 18 to 30 with alopecia areata. Some clones in this sample may be carry-over from other donors' samples. CDR3 DNA: TGCAGTGCTAGAGGGAGGGGACTTATGAGCTCCTATAATTCACCCCTCCACTTT. It specifies CSARGRGLMSSYNSPLHF.